The T cell receptor (beta chain) described here comes from a study of Ad26.COV2.S vaccination and SARS-CoV-2 variants. Study-wide results and caveats: Vaccine and placebo groups showed comparable non-spike TCR breadth.

Profiled with immunoSEQ multiplex PCR; TCRdb holds only in-frame clones, not every one. Of around 270,000 clones in the sample, 70% to 90% are singletons; the top ten hold approximately 3%. As for treatment: around 19 received Ad26.COV2.S at low or high dose, single or two shots; about 5 received placebo; per-sample allocation not given. The study sampled participants on day 63 after the first vaccine or placebo injection. Ad26 vector vaccine expressed Wuhan-strain SARS-CoV-2 spike. Germline V gives CDR1 LNHDA, CDR2 SQIVND (reference sequence). V lost 6 bases, J lost 8 bases, and 16 bases lay in between. This CDR3 has 14 amino acids. This clone came up once. Its antigen is currently unknown.

The clonotype comes from a person aged 18-60 years who received the Ad26.COV2.S COVID-19 vaccine or a placebo. Here the sequenced sample was peripheral blood, taken in a trial of Ad26.COV2.S vaccine versus placebo. This chain links TRBV19 with TRBJ1-4; the D gene is possibly TRBD1 (6 bases). For the CDR3, the DNA is TGTGCCAGTAGCCCCGCCAGGGGAGGGGAAAAACTGTTTTTT. Encoded protein: CASSPARGGEKLFF.